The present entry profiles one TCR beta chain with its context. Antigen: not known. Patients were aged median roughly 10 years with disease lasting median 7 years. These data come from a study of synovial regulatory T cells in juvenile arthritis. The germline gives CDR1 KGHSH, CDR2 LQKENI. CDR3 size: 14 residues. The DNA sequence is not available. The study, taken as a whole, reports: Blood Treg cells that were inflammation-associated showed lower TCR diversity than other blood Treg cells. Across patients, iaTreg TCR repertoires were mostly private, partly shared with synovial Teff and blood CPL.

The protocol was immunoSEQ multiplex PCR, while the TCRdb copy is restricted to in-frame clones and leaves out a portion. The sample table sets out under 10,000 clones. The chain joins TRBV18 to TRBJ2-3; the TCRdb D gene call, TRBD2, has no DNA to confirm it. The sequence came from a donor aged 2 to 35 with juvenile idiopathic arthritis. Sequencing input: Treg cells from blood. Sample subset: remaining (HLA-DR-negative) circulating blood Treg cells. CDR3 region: CASSRVPYTDTQYF.